This TCR beta chain was obtained from a study of regulatory T cells in long-lasting Graves disease. This clonotype was seen ten or more times. Its antigen is currently unknown. Time point: newly diagnosed GD, antithyroid drugs for less than 3 months. After RNA was extracted from PBMCs, the TCR library was made from it. iRepertoire HTBI primers and Arm-PCR of CDR3 regions built TCR beta libraries. MiXCR, applied by TCRdb to the multiplex PCR reads, yields one record per CDR3 protein. The table records under 450,000 distinct CDR3 sequences, about an eighth of them present only once. Study-wide results and caveats: New patients shared about 880 public clonotypes, fewer than the 2,500 to 3,500 shared by persistent patients. Newly diagnosed Graves' patients had higher TCR diversity than persistent ones.

V was clipped by 5 bases and J by 0 bases; unmatched bases: 12. The CDR3 contains 20 residues. Germline CDR1 is SGHTA and CDR2 is FQGNSA. This sample also appeared in a second study, on T cells in Graves' hyperthyroidism and ophthalmopathy. As reported in that work: A model of 13 V-J pairs discriminated ophthalmopathy from stable hyperthyroidism.

The material was peripheral blood mononuclear cells (PBMCs), obtained at new diagnosis, from a patient treated with antithyroid drugs. The clonotype originates from a woman younger than 30 with Graves disease. V gene TRBV7-2 combines with J gene TRBJ2-3; the match to TRBD2 covers 15 bases. This chain's CDR3 is CASSVLPGLAGGVSTDTQYF. CDR3 sequence (DNA): TGTGCCAGCAGCGTATTACCGGGACTAGCGGGGGGCGTAAGCACAGATACGCAGTATTTT.